The 15 T cell receptor beta chains below all came from one sample that was sequenced in a study of OX40 agonist ivuxolimab in advanced cancers. Measured with immunoSEQ multiplex PCR; TCRdb has only the in-frame clones, and not every one. Here the sample spans over 45,000 clones, approximately 84% being singletons. The source material was CD4+ or CD8+ T cells sorted from blood, sampled in a trial of the OX40 agonist ivuxolimab. These receptors were obtained from an adult with an advanced solid tumor such as melanoma, head and neck, liver or kidney cancer.

The chain employs TRBV28 and TRBJ1-5; weak D call: TRBD1 (5 bases). The CDR3 is made up of 11 amino acids. V was trimmed by 8 bases and J by 6 bases, leaving 8 bases between them. The germline V gene encodes CDR1 MDHEN and CDR2 SYDVKM. The CDR3 loop is CASRGGQPQHF. CDR3 coding DNA: TGTGCCAGCCGGGGCGGTCAGCCCCAGCATTTT.

V is TRBV28 and J is TRBJ2-2, with 7 bases fitting TRBD2. CDR1 and CDR2 from the germline V gene are MDHEN and SYDVKM. The CDR3 has 13 residues. V gave up 5 bases and J gave up 7 bases; unmatched junction bases: 4. The CDR3 reads CASSGGGYGELFF. CDR3 bases: TGTGCCAGCAGTGGGGGAGGGTACGGGGAGCTGTTTTTT.

Only one count was recorded for this clone. The V call is TRBV7-3, the J call TRBJ2-3; D gene uncertain. CDR1 is SGHTA, CDR2 FQGTGA, per germline. V shed 5 bases and J shed 0 bases, with 12 bases lying between them. The CDR3 is made up of 15 amino acids. The CDR3 DNA reads as TGTGCCAGCAGCCCCGACGGATCTAGCACAGATACGCAGTATTTT. Encoded protein: CASSPDGSSTDTQYF.

The chain uses TRBV30 and TRBJ1-6, with D perhaps TRBD1 (5 bases). The ends were cut back, 3 bases at V and 5 bases at J, with 11 bases in the middle. Germline lookup yields CDR1 GTSNPN and CDR2 SVGIG (reference sequence). This CDR3 has 14 amino acids. The CDR3 coding sequence is TGTGCCTGGAGGAGGGGCAGTGATAATTCACCCCTCCACTTT. It encodes CAWRRGSDNSPLHF.

This chain uses TRBV30 with TRBJ2-3, with 7 positions matching TRBD2. Germline V gene data show CDR1 as GTSNPN and CDR2 as SVGIG (reference sequence). The CDR3 extends over 14 amino acids. The junction had 9 bases not matched to a gene; V was cut back by 1 base and J by 8 bases. DNA for the CDR3: TGTGCCTGGAGTGCTAGCGGTTCCGCCGGTACGCAGTATTTT. Amino acid sequence: CAWSASGSAGTQYF.

The J gene is TRBJ2-7, the V gene TRBV30; D gene uncertain. The CDR3 has 11 amino acids. Germline CDR1 and CDR2: GTSNPN and SVGIG (reference sequence). Trimming removed 0 bases at V and 9 bases at J, with 9 bases between. The CDR3 spells CAWSVLGLQYF. In nucleotides, the CDR3 is TGTGCCTGGAGTGTACTTGGCTTGCAGTACTTC.

The chain combines TRBV10-3 with TRBJ2-3, with TRBD2 matching over 7 bases. The length of the CDR3 is 15 residues. V gave up 4 bases and J gave up 2 bases; unmatched junction bases: 6. Germline V CDR1 and CDR2: ENHRY, SYGVKD. The CDR3 nucleotides are TGTGCCATCAGTGCTCAAGCGGGGATCACAGATACGCAGTATTTT. Amino acid sequence: CAISAQAGITDTQYF.

This clone was observed a few times. The V gene is TRBV9, the J gene TRBJ1-1, with D unclear. Germline V gene data show CDR1 as SGDLS and CDR2 as YYNGEE. The V and J ends lost 3 bases and 2 bases respectively, with 8 bases between them. The CDR3 has 13 amino acids. The DNA for the CDR3 is TGTGCCAGCAGCGGAACAACCAACACTGAAGCTTTCTTT. The encoded protein is CASSGTTNTEAFF.

The chain employs TRBV11-2 and TRBJ2-7; 9 bases agree with TRBD2. From germline, CDR1 is SGHAT and CDR2 FQNNGV. This CDR3 region has 14 residues. Losses at the gene ends were 5 bases for V and 2 bases for J; bases not matched to a gene: 4. The CDR3 loop reads CASSISGSTYEQYF. CDR3 DNA sequence: TGTGCCAGCAGCATTAGCGGGAGTACCTACGAGCAGTACTTC.

The V call is TRBV5-1, the J call TRBJ2-7, with 8 positions matching TRBD1. There are 15 residues in the CDR3. V gave up 5 bases and J gave up 5 bases; unmatched junction bases: 12. From germline, CDR1 is SGHRS and CDR2 YFSETQ. Written as DNA, the CDR3 is TGCGCCAGCAGTACCTTCGGGACAGGAGGAAACGAGCAGTACTTC. This codes for CASSTFGTGGNEQYF. The full variable domain, completed using reference TRBV5-1 and TRBJ2-7, is KAGVTQTPRYLIKTRGQQVTLSCSPISGHRSVSWYQQTPGQGLQFLFEYFSETQRNKGNFPGRFSGRQFSNSRSEMNVSTLELGDSALYLCASSTFGTGGNEQYFGPGTRLTVT.

CDR3 nucleotides: TGTGCCAGCAGTGAAATAGGGGTGACTAATGAAAAACTGTTTTTT. Protein: CASSEIGVTNEKLFF. This chain joins TRBV6-1 and TRBJ1-4; a weak D match, TRBD1 (5 bases). CDR1 MNHNS and CDR2 SASEGT come from the germline V gene. The CDR3 covers 15 residues. V lost 2 bases, J lost 2 bases, and 9 bases lay in between.

This sequence joins TRBV29-1 and TRBJ2-3; D is perhaps TRBD1 or TRBD2 (10 bases each). The germline V and J ends were trimmed by 3 bases and 6 bases, with 28 bases remaining between them. CDR1 SQVTM and CDR2 ANQGSEA come from the germline V gene. The CDR3 is 18 residues long. This chain's CDR3 is CSVEGTGATSGATDTQYF. CDR3 nucleotides: TGCAGCGTTGAGGGGACAGGGGCAACTAGCGGGGCCACGGATACGCAGTATTTT.

The rearrangement uses TRBV19 and TRBJ1-6; D gene unclear. Between the trimmed V and J ends, which lost 7 bases and 10 bases, there was a span of 20 bases. The germline V gene encodes CDR1 LNHDA and CDR2 SQIVND (reference sequence). The CDR3 spans 15 residues. The CDR3 loop reads CASTPAGRMGSPLHF. DNA for the CDR3: TGTGCCAGTACCCCGGCGGGCAGGATGGGATCACCCCTCCACTTT. Variable domain in full (rest from reference TRBV19 and TRBJ1-6): DGGITQSPKYLFRKEGQNVTLSCEQNLNHDAMYWYRQDPGQGLRLIYYSQIVNDFQKGDIAEGYSVSREKKESFPLTVTSAQKNPTAFYLCASTPAGRMGSPLHFGNGTRLTVT.

The chain couples TRBV27 to TRBJ1-5; D unresolved. The germline V and J ends were trimmed by 1 base and 3 bases, with 4 bases remaining between them. This CDR3 has 13 residues. CDR1 is MNHEY, CDR2 SMNVEV, per germline (reference sequence). CDR3: CASSLFTNQPQHF. The CDR3 DNA is TGTGCCAGCAGTTTATTCACCAATCAGCCCCAGCATTTT.

This clone was seen only a few times. The genes are TRBV11-2 and TRBJ2-5; D unclear. Looked up from germline, CDR1 is SGHAT and CDR2 is FQNNGV. Trimming removed 0 bases from V and 5 bases from J, with 10 bases in between. The CDR3 totals 14 residues. Here the CDR3 DNA reads TGTGCCAGCAGCTTAGAGTACAGCAGTGAGACCCAGTACTTC. Its protein product is CASSLEYSSETQYF.